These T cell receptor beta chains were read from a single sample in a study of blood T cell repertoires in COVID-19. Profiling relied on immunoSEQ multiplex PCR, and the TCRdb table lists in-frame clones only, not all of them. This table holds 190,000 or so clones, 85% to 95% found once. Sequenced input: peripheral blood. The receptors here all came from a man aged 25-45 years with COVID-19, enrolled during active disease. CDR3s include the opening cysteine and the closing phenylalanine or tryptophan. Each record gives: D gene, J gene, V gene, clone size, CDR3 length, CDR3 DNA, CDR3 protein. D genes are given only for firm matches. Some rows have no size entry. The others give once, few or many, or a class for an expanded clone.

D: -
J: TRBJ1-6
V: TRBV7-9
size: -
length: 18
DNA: TGTGCCAGCAGCTTAGTACAAACCAGCACAGGGATCGGATCACCCCTCCACTTT
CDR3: CASSLVQTSTGIGSPLHF

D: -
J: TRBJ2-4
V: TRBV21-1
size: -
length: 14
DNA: TGTGCCAGCAGCTGGGTCAGGGCCAAAAACATTCAGTACTTC
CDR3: CASSWVRAKNIQYF

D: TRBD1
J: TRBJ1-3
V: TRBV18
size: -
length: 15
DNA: TGTGCCAGCTCACCACCGGGACAGACGGGAAACACCATATATTTT
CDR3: CASSPPGQTGNTIYF

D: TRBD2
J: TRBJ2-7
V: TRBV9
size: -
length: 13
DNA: TGTGCCAGCAGCGCGAGCGGGGGGTCCGAGCAGTACTTC
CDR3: CASSASGGSEQYF

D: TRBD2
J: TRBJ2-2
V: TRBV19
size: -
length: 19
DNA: TGTGCCAGTAGTCTGGACGTACGTTTACTAGCGACGAACACCGGGGAGCTGTTTTTT
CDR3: CASSLDVRLLATNTGELFF

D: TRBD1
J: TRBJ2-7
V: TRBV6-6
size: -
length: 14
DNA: TGTGCCAGCAGCTCCCAGACAGGGTCCTACGAGCAGTACTTC
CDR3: CASSSQTGSYEQYF

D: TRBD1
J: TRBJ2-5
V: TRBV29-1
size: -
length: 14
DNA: TGCAGCGTTGAAGAGGGGACAGCTAAAGAGACCCAGTACTTC
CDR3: CSVEEGTAKETQYF

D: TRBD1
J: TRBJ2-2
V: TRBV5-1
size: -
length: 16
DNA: TGCGCCAGCAGCTTGGATTTGGGACAGGGTGACGGGGAGCTGTTTTTT
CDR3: CASSLDLGQGDGELFF

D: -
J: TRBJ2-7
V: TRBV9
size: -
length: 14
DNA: TGTGCCAGCAGCCTAGGGCCTAGCTCCTACGAGCAGTACTTC
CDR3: CASSLGPSSYEQYF

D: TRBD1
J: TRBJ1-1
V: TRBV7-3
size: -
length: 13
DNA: TGTGCCAGCAGCCCACCAGGGGGTGCTGAAGCTTTCTTT
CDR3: CASSPPGGAEAFF

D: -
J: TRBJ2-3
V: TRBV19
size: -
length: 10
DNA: TGTGCCAGTGGAGGGGATACGCAGTATTTT
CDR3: CASGGDTQYF

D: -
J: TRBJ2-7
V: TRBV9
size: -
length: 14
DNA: TGTGCCAGCAGCCCCTTATATATCTCCTACGAGCAGTACTTC
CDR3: CASSPLYISYEQYF

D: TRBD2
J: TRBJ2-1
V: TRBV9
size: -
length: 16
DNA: TGTGCCAGCAGCGTAGACGGTAGCGGGGGAGTAGATGAGCAGTTCTTC
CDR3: CASSVDGSGGVDEQFF

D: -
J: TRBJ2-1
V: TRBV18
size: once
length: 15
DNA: TGTGCCAGCTCACAGGTAGCGGCGTCCTACAATGAGCAGTTCTTC
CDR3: CASSQVAASYNEQFF

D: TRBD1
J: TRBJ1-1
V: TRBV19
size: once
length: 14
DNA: TGTGCCAGTACCCCGGACAGGGAGGACACTGAAGCTTTCTTT
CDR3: CASTPDREDTEAFF

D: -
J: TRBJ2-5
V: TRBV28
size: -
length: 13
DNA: TGTGCCAGCAGTTTAACTTACCAAGAGACCCAGTACTTC
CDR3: CASSLTYQETQYF

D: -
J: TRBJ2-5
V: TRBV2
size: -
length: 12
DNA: TGTGCCAGCAGTCAGGGGCAAGAGACCCAGTACTTC
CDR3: CASSQGQETQYF

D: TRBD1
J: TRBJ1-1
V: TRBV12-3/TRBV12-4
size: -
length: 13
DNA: TGTGCCAGCAGTTTTGGCAGGGGGACTGAAGCTTTCTTT
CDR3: CASSFGRGTEAFF

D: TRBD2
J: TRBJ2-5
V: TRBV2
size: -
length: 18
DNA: TGTGCCAGCAGTGATTGGGCCTCGGTGCTAGCGGGGAGAGAGACCCAGTACTTC
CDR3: CASSDWASVLAGRETQYF

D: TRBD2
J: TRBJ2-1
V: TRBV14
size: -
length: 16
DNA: TGTGCCAGCAGCCGCGCTAGCGGCTATAGTAACAATGAGCAGTTCTTC
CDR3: CASSRASGYSNNEQFF

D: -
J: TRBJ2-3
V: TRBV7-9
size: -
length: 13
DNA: TGTGCCAGCAGCCTAATTAGCACAGATACGCAGTATTTT
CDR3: CASSLISTDTQYF

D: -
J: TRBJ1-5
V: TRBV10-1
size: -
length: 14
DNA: TGCGCCAGCAGTGAGTCGGGGGGAAATCAGCCCCAGCATTTT
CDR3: CASSESGGNQPQHF

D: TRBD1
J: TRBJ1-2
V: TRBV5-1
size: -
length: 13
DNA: TGCGCCAGCAGCCCCGGGACAGGGGGCCTTGACACCTTC
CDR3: CASSPGTGGLDTF

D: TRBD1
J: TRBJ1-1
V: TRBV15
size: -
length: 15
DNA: TGTGCCACCAGCCCCCGCGGGACAGGGGGCACTGAAGCTTTCTTT
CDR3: CATSPRGTGGTEAFF

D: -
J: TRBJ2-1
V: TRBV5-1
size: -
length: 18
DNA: TGCGCCAGCAGCCCAGAACAGGGTGGTTGGTCCCTAGGGAATGAGCAGTTCTTC
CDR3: CASSPEQGGWSLGNEQFF

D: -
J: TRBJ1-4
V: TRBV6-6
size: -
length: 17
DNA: TGTGCCAGCAGTCCCCTCGGACCGACAGCAACTAATGAAAAACTGTTTTTT
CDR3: CASSPLGPTATNEKLFF

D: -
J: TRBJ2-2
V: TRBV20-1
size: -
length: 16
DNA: TGCAGTGCTAGTCGTTTCCGCGGGGCGAACACCGGGGAGCTGTTTTTT
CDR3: CSASRFRGANTGELFF

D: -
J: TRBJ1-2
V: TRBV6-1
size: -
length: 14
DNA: TGTGCCAGCAGTGACGAGCTTATTGTCTATGGCTACACCTTC
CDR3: CASSDELIVYGYTF

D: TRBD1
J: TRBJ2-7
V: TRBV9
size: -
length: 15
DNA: TGTGCCAGCAGCGAGTCCGGGACAGGGGCGGACGAGCAGTACTTC
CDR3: CASSESGTGADEQYF

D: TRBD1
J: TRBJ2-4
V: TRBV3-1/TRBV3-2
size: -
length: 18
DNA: TGTGCCAGCAGCCAGGACCTCGGACAGGTCGGTGCCAAAAACATTCAGTACTTC
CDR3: CASSQDLGQVGAKNIQYF

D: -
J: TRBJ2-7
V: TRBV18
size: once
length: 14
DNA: TGTGCCAGCTCGGCCGGGACAAACTCCTACGAGCAGTACTTC
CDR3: CASSAGTNSYEQYF

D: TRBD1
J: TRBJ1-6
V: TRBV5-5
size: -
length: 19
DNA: TGTGCCAGCAGCCCCGTACCTAGGGGGACAGGGGCTAACAATTCACCCCTCCACTTT
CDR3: CASSPVPRGTGANNSPLHF

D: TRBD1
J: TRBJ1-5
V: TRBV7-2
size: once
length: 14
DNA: TGTGCCAGCAGCTGGAGACAGGGCGGGGAGGCCCAGCATTTT
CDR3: CASSWRQGGEAQHF

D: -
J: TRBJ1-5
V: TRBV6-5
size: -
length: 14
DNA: TGTGCCAGCAGACCCACAGGGTTGAGTCAGCCCCAGCATTTT
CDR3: CASRPTGLSQPQHF

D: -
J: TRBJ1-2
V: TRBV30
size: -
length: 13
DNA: TGTGCCTGGAAGGATGCAGGGAACTATGGCTACACCTTC
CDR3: CAWKDAGNYGYTF

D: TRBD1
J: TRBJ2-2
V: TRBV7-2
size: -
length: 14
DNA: TGTGCCAGCAGCTCTCACAGGGGCACCGGGGAGCTGTTTTTT
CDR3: CASSSHRGTGELFF

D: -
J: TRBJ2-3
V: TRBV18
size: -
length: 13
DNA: TGTGCCAGCTCACCCCCGAGCACAGATACGCAGTATTTT
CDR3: CASSPPSTDTQYF

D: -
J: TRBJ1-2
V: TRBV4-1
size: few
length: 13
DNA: TGCGCCAGCAGCCAAACAGAAAACTATGGCTACACCTTC
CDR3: CASSQTENYGYTF

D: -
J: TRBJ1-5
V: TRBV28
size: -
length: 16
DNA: TGTGCCAGCAGTCAACAGGGATACTTAGGCAATCAGCCCCAGCATTTT
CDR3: CASSQQGYLGNQPQHF

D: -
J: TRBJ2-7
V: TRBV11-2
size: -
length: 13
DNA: TGTGCCAGCAGCTTAGGGCGAGGGTACGAGCAGTACTTC
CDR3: CASSLGRGYEQYF

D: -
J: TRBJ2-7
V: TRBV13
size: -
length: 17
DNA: TGTGCCAGCAGCACCCTTGGTAGAATCACCTCTAACTACGAGCAGTACTTC
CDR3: CASSTLGRITSNYEQYF

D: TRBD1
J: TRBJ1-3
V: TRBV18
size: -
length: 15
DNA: TGTGCCAGCTCACCAGGGCAGGGGGCTGGAAACACCATATATTTT
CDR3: CASSPGQGAGNTIYF

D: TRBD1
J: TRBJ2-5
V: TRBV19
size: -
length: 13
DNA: TGTGCCAGTAGTCGGGACAGACAAGAGACCCAGTACTTC
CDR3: CASSRDRQETQYF

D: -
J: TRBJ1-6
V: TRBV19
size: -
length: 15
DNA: TGTGCCAGTAGTATAGCGGGCCCAGGGGAGTCACCCCTCCACTTT
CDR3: CASSIAGPGESPLHF

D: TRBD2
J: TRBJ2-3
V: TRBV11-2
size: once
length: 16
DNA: TGTGCCAGCAGCCTCGGACTAGCGGGGGGGCAAGATACGCAGTATTTT
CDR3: CASSLGLAGGQDTQYF

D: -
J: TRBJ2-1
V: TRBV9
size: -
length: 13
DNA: TGTGCCAGCAGCGTAGGGGCAGCCAATGAGCAGTTCTTC
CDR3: CASSVGAANEQFF